This is a list of T cell receptor beta chains from one sample in a study of technical replicates of blood from several donors. The table came from immunoSEQ multiplex PCR; TCRdb's copy has only in-frame clones and leaves some out. The table includes roughly 69,000 clones, around 84% detected once. Source material: PBMCs. These receptors were collected from a human donor in good health. Some clones in this sample may be carry-over from other donors' samples. CDR3s include the opening cysteine and the closing phenylalanine or tryptophan. The D gene is left open where the match is weak. Where a row states a size, it is once, few, many or the class of an expanded clone; other rows omit it.

v_gene,j_gene,abundance,d_gene,CDR3nt,CDR3aa
TRBV30,TRBJ1-5,.,.,TGTGCCTGGAGTCGGGAACAGGGCGGTCAGCCCCAGCATTTT,CAWSREQGGQPQHF
TRBV30,TRBJ1-6,few,.,TGTGCCTGGAGTCTCCTCTATAATTCACCCCTCCACTTT,CAWSLLYNSPLHF
TRBV4-2,TRBJ2-7,.,TRBD1,TGTGCCAGCAGCCAAGGGACAGGGGGCGGCTACGAGCAGTACTTC,CASSQGTGGGYEQYF
TRBV5-1,TRBJ1-2,.,.,TGCGCCAGCAGTCTAAGTACAGGGAACTATGGCTACACCTTC,CASSLSTGNYGYTF
TRBV4-1,TRBJ2-7,.,.,TGCGCCAGCAGCCAAGACAGGTACTCCTACGAGCAGTACTTC,CASSQDRYSYEQYF
TRBV25-1,TRBJ2-1,.,TRBD1,TGTGCCAGCCGACAGGGCAGGGGTGAGCAGTTCTTC,CASRQGRGEQFF
TRBV5-4,TRBJ2-5,.,TRBD2,TGTGCCAGCAGCCTGGGACTAGCGATAGAAGAGACCCAGTACTTC,CASSLGLAIEETQYF
TRBV5-4,TRBJ2-7,.,.,TGTGCCAGCAGCCGGATTGGGCAGGACAGCTACGAGCAGTACTTC,CASSRIGQDSYEQYF
TRBV6-5,TRBJ2-1,.,TRBD1,TGTGCCAGCAGGTCGACAGGGGTTGAGCAGTTCTTC,CASRSTGVEQFF
TRBV27,TRBJ2-3,.,.,.,CASSLSLRGTQYF
TRBV5-6,TRBJ2-5,.,.,TGTGCCAGCAGCTTGGGGATGTTGGGGGCTTACGAGACCCAGTACTTC,CASSLGMLGAYETQYF
TRBV6-6,TRBJ2-7,once,.,TGTGCCAGCAGTGAGGGTGAGCAGTACTTC,CASSEGEQYF
TRBV19,TRBJ2-7,few,TRBD2,TGTGCCAGTAGTATATGGGTAGCGGGAGCCTCCTACGAGCAGTACTTC,CASSIWVAGASYEQYF
TRBV5-4,TRBJ1-1,.,.,TGTGCCAGCAGCGGGGGGGTAGGGGACACTGAAGCTTTCTTT,CASSGGVGDTEAFF
TRBV6-4,TRBJ2-1,.,TRBD2,TGTGCCAGCAGTGACCTAGCGGGACCATACAATGAGCAGTTCTTC,CASSDLAGPYNEQFF
TRBV6-4,TRBJ2-1,.,TRBD2,TGTGCCAGCAGTAACACAGCGGGGGGGCCGTATAATGAGCAGTTCTTC,CASSNTAGGPYNEQFF
TRBV2,TRBJ2-5,.,TRBD1,TGTGCCTTGGGGGGTGACAGGGGGTCTGGAGAGACCCAGTACTTC,CALGGDRGSGETQYF
TRBV7-2,TRBJ2-5,.,TRBD1,TGTGCCAGCAGCTTAGGCCCCACAGGGGGACAAGAGACCCAGTACTTC,CASSLGPTGGQETQYF
TRBV19,TRBJ1-6,.,TRBD1,TGTGCCAGTAGTGTCTCCGGGACAGGGGTTACCGATAATTCACCCCTCCACTTT,CASSVSGTGVTDNSPLHF
TRBV6-5,TRBJ2-7,.,.,TGTGCCAGCAGGAAAGGTGACAGGAATGGCTACGAGCAGTACTTC,CASRKGDRNGYEQYF
TRBV13,TRBJ2-2,.,TRBD1,TGTGCCAGCAGCTTAGGCCTGGGGACAGGGGATCCCGGGGAGCTGTTTTTT,CASSLGLGTGDPGELFF
TRBV5-1,TRBJ2-7,.,TRBD1,TGCGCCAGCAGCCCGGGAGGGACAGGGGGCTACGAGCAGTACTTC,CASSPGGTGGYEQYF
TRBV5-1,TRBJ1-1,.,TRBD1,TGCGCCAGCAGCTCGAAAGTAACAGGGGTTAACACTGAAGCTTTCTTT,CASSSKVTGVNTEAFF
TRBV27,TRBJ1-1,.,.,TGTGCCAGCAGTTTGAGAAGCAAGACTGAAGCTTTCTTT,CASSLRSKTEAFF
TRBV7-2,TRBJ2-3,few,.,TGTGCCAGCAGCTTAGGGCAGGGTAGGACAGATACGCAGTATTTT,CASSLGQGRTDTQYF
TRBV7-2,TRBJ2-3,.,TRBD1,TGTGCCAGCAGCCTTGTTGGACAGGGCACAGATACGCAGTATTTT,CASSLVGQGTDTQYF
TRBV5-8,TRBJ2-3,.,.,TGTGCCAGCAGCCGCGGCAGCTTGGTCACAGATACGCAGTATTTT,CASSRGSLVTDTQYF
TRBV5-1,TRBJ2-3,.,TRBD1,TGCGCCAGCAGCATCGGACAGGTGAGGGATACGCAGTATTTT,CASSIGQVRDTQYF
TRBV7-9,TRBJ2-1,.,TRBD2,TGTGCCAGCAGCCCGAGGGAAGTGCGGGAGAGTTACAATGAGCAGTTCTTC,CASSPREVRESYNEQFF
TRBV27,TRBJ2-1,once,.,TGTGCCAGCGCCCCGGCACAGCTTCCGCAGTTCTTC,CASAPAQLPQFF
TRBV30,TRBJ1-5,.,.,TGTGCCTGGAGTGTAAGGGGTCATGGGAATCAGCCCCAGCATTTT,CAWSVRGHGNQPQHF
TRBV4-1,TRBJ1-3,.,.,TGCGCCAGCAGCCCGGGACAAGCCGGAAACACCATATATTTT,CASSPGQAGNTIYF
TRBV7-8,TRBJ1-3,.,.,TGTGCCAGCAGCTTAGCTTTGGGGAGGACTGGAAACACCATATATTTT,CASSLALGRTGNTIYF
TRBV12-5,TRBJ1-6,.,TRBD1,TGTGCTAGTGGTTTGGTAGGACAGGGGCGAAATTATAATTCACCCCTCCACTTT,CASGLVGQGRNYNSPLHF
TRBV18,TRBJ2-5,.,.,TGTGCCAGCTCACCAGGGAAGGCAGGGCAACAAGAGACCCAGTACTTC,CASSPGKAGQQETQYF
TRBV15,TRBJ2-1,.,TRBD2,TGTGCCACCAGTACGACTAGCGGGGGGAGGAATGAGCAGTTCTTC,CATSTTSGGRNEQFF
TRBV20-1,TRBJ2-5,.,.,TGCAGTGCTAGTCTAGCGGAGACCCAGTACTTC,CSASLAETQYF
TRBV11-2,TRBJ2-2,few,.,TGTGCCAGCAGCCTGCCGGGACTTCGCACCGGGGAGCTGTTTTTT,CASSLPGLRTGELFF
TRBV7-9,TRBJ1-4,once,.,TGTGCCAGCAGCTTTCAGGGGCGGGCAACTAATGAAAAACTGTTTTTT,CASSFQGRATNEKLFF
TRBV2,TRBJ2-7,.,.,TGTGCCAGCAGCCGCGCGGGCACCTACGAGCAGTACTTC,CASSRAGTYEQYF
TRBV19,TRBJ2-7,.,TRBD1,TGTGCCAGTAGCGTTCCCGGGACAGCCTACGAGCAGTACTTC,CASSVPGTAYEQYF
TRBV12-5,TRBJ2-7,.,TRBD1,TGTGCTAGTGGTTTGACAGGGGGCATCTACGAGCAGTACTTC,CASGLTGGIYEQYF
TRBV29-1,TRBJ2-2,.,TRBD2,TGCTCCGGGACTAAGGAGGCCGGGGAGCTGTTTTTT,CSGTKEAGELFF
TRBV5-1,TRBJ1-4,.,.,TGCGCCAGCAGCTTGGGCGCAACTAATGAAAAACTGTTTTTT,CASSLGATNEKLFF
TRBV5-1,TRBJ2-7,once,.,TGCGCCAGCAGCTTGACTCAGGGGTTGGGCGAGCAGTACTTC,CASSLTQGLGEQYF
TRBV14,TRBJ2-7,.,.,TGTGCCAGCAGCCAAGTCCCAGGGGCCGAGCAGTACTTC,CASSQVPGAEQYF
TRBV6-1,TRBJ1-6,.,.,TGTGCCAGCAGTGGAGTCGGGGCCTATAATTCACCCCTCCACTTT,CASSGVGAYNSPLHF
TRBV19,TRBJ2-1,.,TRBD1,TGTGCCAGTAGTCTCTTTCGGACAGGGCAACATTACAATGAGCAGTTCTTC,CASSLFRTGQHYNEQFF
TRBV7-6,TRBJ2-3,.,.,TGTGCCAGCAGCTTAGACAGGTCCACAGATACGCAGTATTTT,CASSLDRSTDTQYF
TRBV7-2,TRBJ2-1,.,.,TGTGCCAGCAGCTTAAGCGGAGGCCCAGACAATGAGCAGTTCTTC,CASSLSGGPDNEQFF